The present TCR beta chain was sequenced within a study of T cells in Graves' hyperthyroidism and ophthalmopathy. Absence of ophthalmopathy progression within 18 months defined stable Graves' hyperthyroidism. Hyperthyroidism had been newly diagnosed in patients aged 18 to 65, and its duration was under 2 months. Patients showing uncontrolled infection, other autoimmune disease, pregnancy or lactation were ineligible. TCR beta CDR3 regions were amplified from RNA transcripts. HTBI primers were used for first-round RT-PCR of the TCR CDR3. TCRdb reprocessed the multiplex PCR reads via MiXCR and lists one record per CDR3 protein. The sample includes about 580,000 distinct CDR3 sequences, roughly 46% seen only once; the top ten take approximately 7.5%. The receptor's source is a woman between 18 and 29 years old with Graves' hyperthyroidism. The specimen sequenced was peripheral blood or thyroid tissue (not recorded which).

DNA for the CDR3: TGTGCCAGCAGCTCCCAGACTGGCAATCAGCCCCAGCATTTT. Its protein is CASSSQTGNQPQHF. J is TRBJ1-5 and V is TRBV5-8, with D hard to call. Trimming stripped 3 bases from V and 2 bases from J, with 9 bases between. In germline, CDR1 is SGHTS, CDR2 YDEGEE. The CDR3 covers 14 residues.